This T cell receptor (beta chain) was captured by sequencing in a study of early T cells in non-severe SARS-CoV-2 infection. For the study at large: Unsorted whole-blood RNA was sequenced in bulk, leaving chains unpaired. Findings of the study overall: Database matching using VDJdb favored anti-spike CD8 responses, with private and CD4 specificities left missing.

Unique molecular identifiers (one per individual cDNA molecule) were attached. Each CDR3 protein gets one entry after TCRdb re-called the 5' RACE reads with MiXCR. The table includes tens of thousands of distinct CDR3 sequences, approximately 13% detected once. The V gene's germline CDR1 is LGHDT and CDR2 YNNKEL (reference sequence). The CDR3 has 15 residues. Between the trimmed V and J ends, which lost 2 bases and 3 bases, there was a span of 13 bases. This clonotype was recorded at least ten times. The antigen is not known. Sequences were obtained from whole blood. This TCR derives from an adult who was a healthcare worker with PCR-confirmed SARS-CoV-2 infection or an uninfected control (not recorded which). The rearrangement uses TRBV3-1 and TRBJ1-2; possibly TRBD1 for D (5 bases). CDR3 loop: CASSQSGASYYGYTF. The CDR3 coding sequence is TGTGCCAGCAGCCAATCCGGGGCCAGCTACTATGGCTACACCTTC.